This TCR beta chain was captured in a study of OX40 agonist ivuxolimab in advanced cancers. Background on the study: Ivuxolimab, an agonist antibody against OX40 (CD134), was given to patients. Dose-escalation patients suffered from hepatocellular carcinoma, melanoma, renal cell or head and neck cancer.

Germline CDR1 MDHEN, CDR2 SYDVKM. The V end was cut by 2 bases, the J end by 0 bases, with 6 bases between. The CDR3 is made up of 14 amino acids. This table comes from immunoSEQ multiplex PCR, and its TCRdb copy is limited to in-frame clones, with some not included. The sample holds 44,000 or so clones, more than 75% seen once. This sample comprised CD4+ or CD8+ T cells sorted from blood, obtained in a trial of the OX40 agonist ivuxolimab. The gene calls are TRBV28 and TRBJ2-3, with unresolved D. The receptor was derived from an adult with an advanced solid tumor such as melanoma, head and neck, liver or kidney cancer. The CDR3 sequence is CASSLRLSTDTQYF. In DNA, the CDR3 is TGTGCCAGCAGTTTACGCCTAAGCACAGATACGCAGTATTTT.